The T cell receptor (beta chain) under discussion was sequenced for a study of T cells in Graves' hyperthyroidism and ophthalmopathy. Amplified TCR beta CDR3 regions came from RNA transcripts. A first-round RT-PCR of the TCR CDR3 used the HTBI primer set. TCRdb called the multiplex PCR reads again in MiXCR, with one record for every CDR3 protein. This sample carries 600,000 to 800,000 distinct CDR3 sequences, 35% of them seen once, and the ten largest clones take more than 25%. This clonotype was counted between two and nine times. Hyperthyroidism was newly diagnosed in patients aged 18 to 65 (duration under 2 months). Used for diagnoses were clinical symptoms, serum thyroxine and TRAb, thyroid ultrasound and orbital computed tomography. Per the germline V gene, CDR1 is MNHNY and CDR2 is SVGAGI (reference sequence). Trimming removed 8 bases from V and 1 base from J, with 23 bases in between. The CDR3 totals 17 residues.

This clonotype was sampled from a woman between 35 and 50 years old with Graves' hyperthyroidism. Specimen: blood. V usage is TRBV6-6 and J usage is TRBJ1-1; weak D call: TRBD1 (5 bases). CDR3 in amino acids: CASGYGTGHPKNTEAFF. The CDR3 region has the DNA TGTGCCAGCGGATATGGGACTGGCCACCCCAAGAACACTGAAGCTTTCTTT.